These 3 T cell receptor beta chains were all obtained from the same sample, sequenced in a study of blood T cell repertoires in COVID-19. Assay: immunoSEQ multiplex PCR; the TCRdb copy retains only in-frame clones and omits some. The sample records 350,000 to 400,000 clones, just over 90% being singletons. The material sequenced was PBMCs or T cells enriched from blood (not recorded which). The receptors stem from a woman in her 40s who had been exposed to COVID-19.

J is TRBJ1-2 and V is TRBV19; D perhaps matches TRBD1 (6 bases). The CDR3 extends over 13 amino acids. Germline V gene data show CDR1 as LNHDA and CDR2 as SQIVND (reference sequence). V lost 6 bases and J 6 bases, leaving 14 bases between the germline ends. The CDR3 DNA follows: TGTGCCAGTAGGGTCGCGGCAGGGGATGGCTACACCTTC. Encoded protein: CASRVAAGDGYTF.

The rearrangement uses TRBV5-4 and TRBJ1-1; tentative D call: TRBD1 (5 bases). The CDR3 is 17 amino acids. V was shortened by 0 bases and J by 5 bases, with 20 bases between the two germline ends. In germline, CDR1 is SGHNT, CDR2 YYREEE (reference sequence). Written as DNA, the CDR3 is TGTGCCAGCAGCTTGGCCTTTTCGTCGCAGGGAGGAACTGAAGCTTTCTTT. Translating gives CASSLAFSSQGGTEAFF.

Many counts were recorded for this clone. This sequence joins TRBV5-4 and TRBJ1-2; possible D gene TRBD1, 5 bases. This CDR3 contains 15 residues. Looked up from germline, CDR1 is SGHNT and CDR2 is YYREEE (reference sequence). Between the trimmed V and J ends, which lost 4 bases and 1 base, there was a span of 14 bases. The CDR3 nucleotides are TGTGCCAGCAGCCCCCGCGGGGGGAGTAACTATGGCTACACCTTC. Its translation is CASSPRGGSNYGYTF.